This T cell receptor (beta chain) was documented in a study of OX40 agonist ivuxolimab in advanced cancers. The assay was immunoSEQ multiplex PCR, and TCRdb's table has in-frame clones only and misses some. The sample shows over 30,000 clones, about 82% of them seen only once. This sequence originates from an adult with an advanced solid tumor such as melanoma, head and neck, liver or kidney cancer. Sequenced here: CD4+ or CD8+ T cells sorted from blood, sampled in a trial of the OX40 agonist ivuxolimab.

The CDR3 protein is CASSSPHEGVGNTEAFF. In DNA form, the CDR3 reads TGTGCCAGCAGCTCGCCCCATGAGGGAGTAGGGAACACTGAAGCTTTCTTT. The chain is built from TRBV5-4 and TRBJ1-1; no definite D call. V was trimmed by 3 bases and J by 1 base, leaving 19 bases between them. The CDR3 has 17 amino acids. Germline V gene sequence: CDR1 SGHNT, CDR2 YYREEE (reference sequence).